The present entry profiles one T cell receptor beta chain with its context. The record originates from a study of shared clonotypes between healthy human individuals. Method: immunoSEQ multiplex PCR; TCRdb's copy keeps in-frame clones and lacks some. Here the sample spans around 600,000 clones, approximately 97% being singletons. The study enrolled healthy HIV-negative adults without recent acute infections or vaccinations as donors. V lost 2 bases, J lost 6 bases, and 6 bases stayed unmatched. CDR1 LNHDA and CDR2 SQIVND come from the germline V gene (reference sequence). The CDR3 extends over 14 amino acids.

The chain uses TRBV19 and TRBJ2-7; 8 nucleotides line up with TRBD1. This clonotype was sampled from a woman in her twenties or thirties in good health. The sample comprised naive CD4+ T cells sorted from blood. Subset: CD45RA+ positively selected. CDR3 region: CASSIQGARSEQYF. CDR3 nucleotide sequence: TGTGCCAGTAGTATACAGGGGGCCCGAAGCGAGCAGTACTTC.